The T cell receptor (beta chain) under discussion was sequenced for a study of graft-versus-host responses after intestinal transplantation (dated by TCRdb to the early 2020s). Regarding the research as a whole: The transplants that recipients got were multivisceral, liver-intestinal, or isolated intestinal. Every recipient was given anti-thymocyte globulin induction, followed by roughly 3 years of maintenance tacrolimus and steroids. Bulk TCR-beta CDR3 sequencing was used to track graft-versus-host and host-versus-graft alloreactive T cell clones in the graft, circulation and bone marrow after intestinal transplantation. Alloreactive clones were identified by sequencing pre-transplant mixed lymphocyte reaction products and comparing them with unstimulated pre-transplant donor and recipient T cells. The cohort enrolled fewer than 25 intestinal transplant recipients including one retransplant, and 3 patients lacking pretransplant specimens were excluded. A peak of at least 4% donor T cells among recipient peripheral blood mononuclear cells was the definition used for donor T cell macrochimerism. Rather than going through the commercial service, samples from a few later patients were sequenced in-house on an Illumina MiSeq and processed with MiXCR. General findings and caveats noted by the study authors: Conclusions were limited by the relatively low number and heterogeneity of intestinal transplant patients. Peak levels of circulating GvH clones were associated with declines in HvG clones early after transplant. GvH clones were found in recipient bone marrow, and some of the GvH clones appeared earlier in ileal mucosa or blood, which is consistent with an intestinal mucosal origin. High GvH to HvG T cell clonal ratios were observed in the allografts of patients with donor T cell macrochimerism.

Taken with the paper, the label for time point translates to: cells obtained before transplantation from donor or recipient. CD3+CD4+ and CD3+CD8+ populations were FACS-sorted from unstimulated pre-transplant donor and recipient cells taken from spleen or lymph nodes. On this clone itself: It lacks a known antigen. No base quality information exists; no much larger clone differs at one position.

The CDR3 numbers 14 residues from cysteine through phenylalanine. Only the CDR3 DNA stays, 42 bases, in frame from base 1. The V end gives up 6 bases and the J end 8 bases, leaving 6 bases in the junction not matched to a gene. Sequences MNHEY (CDR1) and SVGAGI (CDR2) are obtained from the germline V gene. Receptor amplification or capture employed the immunoSEQ multiplex PCR assay. For most patients, genomic DNA was isolated using the Qiagen DNeasy Blood and Tissue Kit and was shipped frozen to Adaptive Biotechnologies for TCR sequencing. Adaptive Biotechnologies carried out high-throughput TCR-beta CDR3 sequencing of genomic DNA for most patients. As for how the authors treated the data: Adaptive's ImmunoSEQ software was the source of the TCR sequencing data for approximately 18 patients, while a few other patients were processed with MiXCR and VDJtools. CD4 versus CD8 sorting errors were corrected by removing sequences found in both subsets at a frequency ratio below 5:1. CDR3 nucleotide sequences shared between donor and recipient were removed because the origin of such sequences could not be assigned. Alloreactive clones required at least 2-fold expansion over unstimulated cells and minimum CFSE-low frequency of 0.002% (template counts) or 0.001% (read counts). Clones were considered mappable if detected in sequenced pre-transplant spleen, lymph node, or MLR CFSE-low populations of the donor or recipient. Cumulative frequency of alloreactive clones was calculated as a percentage of all sequences weighted by copy number. TCRdb carries this immuneACCESS record with in-frame sequences only. Its versions omit some clonotypes, under half of them owing to an unresolved V gene in the studies checked, with the rest unexplained. That table is the source of V, J and clone size, and D and trimming were worked out from the DNA. This sample lists over 100,000 clones; 85% to 95% were detected once. The top ten clones comprise 1% to 1.5% of the sample.

The clonotype comes from a human donor who was the organ donor for an intestinal transplant. The sample in question was unstimulated CD8+ T cells sorted from spleen or lymph node cells, obtained before transplant. This chain joins TRBV6-5 to TRBJ2-1; the central 11 bases match TRBD1. The DNA sequence is TGTGCCAGCAGCTCCGGGACAGGGGGGGATGAGCAGTTCTTC. Its product reads: CASSSGTGGDEQFF.